Listed below are T cell receptor beta chains from one sample, sequenced in a study of T-cell reconstitution after alpha-beta-depleted transplantation in children. TCRdb analysed the PCR reads with MiXCR anew, one entry per CDR3 protein. The table shows around 530,000 distinct CDR3 sequences, with approximately 32% occurring only once. The sample consisted of PBMCs from the stem cell graft donor, taken from the stem cell graft. The source is a human donor who donated a stem cell graft to a child with aplastic anemia. The CDR3 runs from the conserved cysteine through the conserved F or W. D genes are given only for firm matches. Expanded clones are given a class, and other clones once, few, many or no size at all.

. | . | 13 | TRBJ2-1 | TRBV6-6 | TGTGCCAGCAGCCCGGGTTCGGTGGGTGAGCAGTTCTTT | CASSPGSVGEQFF
. | many | 14 | TRBJ2-7 | TRBV28 | TGTGCCAGCAGTTTAGTGACCGGCCTCTACGAGCAGTACTTC | CASSLVTGLYEQYF
. | . | 13 | TRBJ1-1 | TRBV28 | TGTGCCAGCACCCAAGTTATGACAACTGAAGCTTTCTTT | CASTQVMTTEAFF
TRBD1 | . | 15 | TRBJ2-3 | TRBV9 | TGTGCCAGCACCGCAGGGGGAGAAGGCACAGATACGCAGTATTTT | CASTAGGEGTDTQYF
TRBD2 | . | 14 | TRBJ2-1 | TRBV11-2 | TGTGCCAGCAGCTTAGTTAAGTCGGGAGGTATACAGTTCTTC | CASSLVKSGGIQFF
TRBD2 | . | 17 | TRBJ2-2 | TRBV7-9 | TGTGCCAGCAGTCCCACCTGGACTAGCGGGAACACCGGGGAGCTGTTTTTT | CASSPTWTSGNTGELFF
TRBD1 | . | 15 | TRBJ1-2 | TRBV12-3/TRBV12-4 | TGTGCCAGCAGTTTCCAATCGGGACAGCTCTATGGCTACACCTTC | CASSFQSGQLYGYTF
. | few | 17 | TRBJ2-1 | TRBV12-3/TRBV12-4 | TGTGCCTGTTCCCTTAGGAGGGTTGTTAGGTCCTACAATGAGCAGTTCTTC | CACSLRRVVRSYNEQFF
. | . | 13 | TRBJ1-2 | TRBV30 | TGTGCCTGGAGTGACTTCTGGGGGTATGGCTACACCTTC | CAWSDFWGYGYTF
TRBD2 | few | 14 | TRBJ2-1 | TRBV7-2 | TGTGCCAGCAAAGGGACTAGCGGCTACAATGAGCAGTTCTTC | CASKGTSGYNEQFF
. | few | 13 | TRBJ2-6 | TRBV12-3/TRBV12-4 | TGTGCCAGCAGCGCCCAAAACCACAACGTCCTGACTTTC | CASSAQNHNVLTF
. | few | 13 | TRBJ1-4 | TRBV27 | TGTGCCAGCAAAACAGGTGGAGGGGAAAAACTGTTTTTT | CASKTGGGEKLFF
. | . | 15 | TRBJ2-4 | TRBV2 | TGTGCCAGCAGTGATGTGCAGACAGCCAAAAACATTCAGTACTTC | CASSDVQTAKNIQYF
. | . | 13 | TRBJ2-3 | TRBV29-1 | TGCAGCGTTGTGCAGGGGCAGGCAGATACGCAGTATTTT | CSVVQGQADTQYF
. | few | 17 | TRBJ2-1 | TRBV24-1 | TGTGCCACCAGTGAAGGTGGACACCAGAGCTCCTACAATGAGCAGTTCTTC | CATSEGGHQSSYNEQFF
. | many | 12 | TRBJ2-7 | TRBV12-3/TRBV12-4 | TGTGCCAGCAGCCCGGGACTCTACGAGCAGTACTTC | CASSPGLYEQYF
. | few | 14 | TRBJ2-1 | TRBV7-7 | TGTGCCAGCAGTGGTAGCGGAGGCTCGGCTGAGCAGTTCTTC | CASSGSGGSAEQFF
. | . | 12 | TRBJ2-1 | TRBV19 | TGTGCCAGTAGTATATTTGGGGATGAGCAGTTCTTC | CASSIFGDEQFF
. | . | 14 | TRBJ1-1 | TRBV29-1 | TGCAGCGTTGTTGGGGGGACCTTGAACACTGAAGCTTTCTTT | CSVVGGTLNTEAFF
. | . | 13 | TRBJ1-1 | TRBV7-2 | TGTGCCAGCAGCTTAGATGCCCTCACTGAAGCTTTCTTT | CASSLDALTEAFF
. | few | 12 | TRBJ1-1 | TRBV6-2/TRBV6-3 | TGTGCCAGCAGTACGCATAACACTGAAGCTTTCTTT | CASSTHNTEAFF
. | few | 14 | TRBJ1-5 | TRBV12-3/TRBV12-4 | TGTGCCAGCAGTTTACAGGATGGTGCTCAGCCCCAGCATTTT | CASSLQDGAQPQHF
. | few | 13 | TRBJ2-2 | TRBV14 | TGTGCCAGCAGCCTACACGGTCGGGGGGAGCTGTTTTTT | CASSLHGRGELFF
. | . | 15 | TRBJ2-1 | TRBV28 | TGTGCCAGCAGTTTTTTTGAGAAGTTTTTCGATGAGCAGTTCTTC | CASSFFEKFFDEQFF
TRBD2 | . | 19 | TRBJ2-1 | TRBV28 | TGTGCCAGCAGTAAGGGACTAGCGGGAGAGGCGAGATTGGCTAATGAGCAGTTCTTC | CASSKGLAGEARLANEQFF
. | . | 14 | TRBJ1-3 | TRBV7-2 | TGTGCCAGCAGCCCCCATAAGGGAGGAAGCACCATATATTTT | CASSPHKGGSTIYF
TRBD1 | . | 15 | TRBJ1-2 | TRBV12-3/TRBV12-4 | TGTGCCAGCAGGGAAACAGGGGGCGCGGGCTATGGCTACACCTTC | CASRETGGAGYGYTF
. | . | 16 | TRBJ1-3 | TRBV5-1 | TGCGCCAGCAGCTTGCAGGCGGCGAGCTCTGGAAACACCATATATTTT | CASSLQAASSGNTIYF
. | . | 16 | TRBJ2-3 | TRBV18 | TGTGCCAGCTCGTACAGCCACACTCAGGGGACAGATACGCAGTATTTT | CASSYSHTQGTDTQYF
. | . | 13 | TRBJ2-6 | TRBV29-1 | TGCAGCGTTGTCAGGGCTGGGGCCAACGTCCTGACTTTC | CSVVRAGANVLTF
. | few | 14 | TRBJ1-3 | TRBV27 | TGTGCCAGCAGCTTGGTTGGGCCTGGAAACACCATATATTTT | CASSLVGPGNTIYF
. | few | 16 | TRBJ2-7 | TRBV13 | TGTGCCAGCAGCTTAGGAGGGGGGACTCGTGAGTACGAGCAGTACTTC | CASSLGGGTREYEQYF
TRBD2 | few | 14 | TRBJ2-1 | TRBV6-1 | TGTGCCAGCAGTCGGGAGGGCCCCTACAATGAGCAGTTCTTC | CASSREGPYNEQFF
TRBD2 | . | 14 | TRBJ2-5 | TRBV20-1 | TGCAGTGCTAGATCGGTGCTAGCGGGAGAGACCCAGTACTTC | CSARSVLAGETQYF
TRBD1 | . | 14 | TRBJ1-2 | TRBV28 | TGTGCCAGCAGTTTAGATATGCAGGGGGGTGGCTACACCTTC | CASSLDMQGGGYTF
. | few | 14 | TRBJ1-2 | TRBV12-3/TRBV12-4 | TGTGCCAGCAGTCCTTTCTCCGGGGCGAGGGGCTACACCTTC | CASSPFSGARGYTF
. | . | 15 | TRBJ2-3 | TRBV3-1 | TGTGCCAGCAGTACCGGTCGGAAGGGCACAGATACGCAGTATTTT | CASSTGRKGTDTQYF
TRBD1 | . | 16 | TRBJ2-2 | TRBV4-3 | TGCGCCAGCAGCCAGGTCCCGGGACAGGGGACCGGGGAGCTGTTTTTT | CASSQVPGQGTGELFF
TRBD2 | . | 17 | TRBJ2-3 | TRBV27 | TGTGCCAGCAGTTTGACAGCGGGAAGGGCCCCGGGAGATACGCAGTATTTT | CASSLTAGRAPGDTQYF
TRBD2 | . | 19 | TRBJ2-1 | TRBV5-1 | TGCGCCAGCAGCTCCGGGGGGGGAGCGGCTAAGAGCTCCTACAATGAGCAGTTCTTC | CASSSGGGAAKSSYNEQFF
TRBD1 | few | 13 | TRBJ2-7 | TRBV29-1 | TGCAGCGTTGTGAGGCAGGGGGCCTACGAGCAGTACTTC | CSVVRQGAYEQYF